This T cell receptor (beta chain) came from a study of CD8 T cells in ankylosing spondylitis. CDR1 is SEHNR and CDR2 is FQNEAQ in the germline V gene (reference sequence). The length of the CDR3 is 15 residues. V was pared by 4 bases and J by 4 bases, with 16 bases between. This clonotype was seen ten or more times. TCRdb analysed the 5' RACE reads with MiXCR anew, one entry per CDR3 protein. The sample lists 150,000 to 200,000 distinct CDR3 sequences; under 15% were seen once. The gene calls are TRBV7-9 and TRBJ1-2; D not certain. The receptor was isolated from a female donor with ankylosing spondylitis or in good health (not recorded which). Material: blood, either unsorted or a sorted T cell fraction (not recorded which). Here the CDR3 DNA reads TGTGCCAGCAGCTCCAGCACCCGCAGGTCCTATGGCTACACCTTC. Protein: CASSSSTRRSYGYTF. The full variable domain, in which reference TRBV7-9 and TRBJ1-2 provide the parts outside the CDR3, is DTGVSQNPRHKITKRGQNVTFRCDPISEHNRLYWYRQTLGQGPEFLTYFQNEAQLEKSRLLSDRFSAERPKGSFSTLEIQRTEQGDSAMYLCASSSSTRRSYGYTFGSGTRLTVV.